These 17 T cell receptor beta chains were sequenced from one sample in a study of blood T cell repertoires in COVID-19. Profiling relied on immunoSEQ multiplex PCR, and the TCRdb table lists in-frame clones only, not all of them. In the table there are about 81,000 clones, under 90% of which are singletons. Input material: peripheral blood. Receptors were obtained from a human donor in a cohort sampled during active COVID-19.

J is TRBJ2-1 and V is TRBV28; TRBD2 matches 8 bases. In germline, CDR1 is MDHEN, CDR2 SYDVKM. The ends lost 7 bases at V and 6 bases at J; junction bases unmatched: 11. The CDR3 consists of 15 residues. The CDR3 coding sequence is TGTGCCAGCACCACCGGCGGCGCGGGGGGCAATGAGCAGTTCTTC. It specifies CASTTGGAGGNEQFF.

V usage is TRBV10-3 and J usage is TRBJ2-1; possible D gene TRBD1, 6 bases. CDR1 and CDR2 (germline): ENHRY, SYGVKD. This CDR3 comprises 14 residues. Trimming took 4 bases from V and 8 from J, leaving 15 bases between them. The CDR3 protein is CAISGGRGSDEQFF. The CDR3 DNA is TGTGCCATCAGTGGGGGCAGGGGTTCGGATGAGCAGTTCTTC.

The DNA of the CDR3 is TGCAGTGCTAGAGTCTTTGATACGCAGTATTTT. Amino acid sequence: CSARVFDTQYF. The chain joins TRBV20-1 to TRBJ2-3; no definite D call. The CDR3 length is 11 residues. The V gene lost 1 base and the J gene lost 6 bases, with 5 bases spanning the gap. Germline assignment: CDR1 DFQATT and CDR2 SNEGSKA (reference sequence).

This rearrangement joins TRBV6-4 to TRBJ2-1; 14 bases fit TRBD2. The germline V gene has CDR1 MRHNA and CDR2 SNTAGT. The CDR3 is made up of 16 amino acids. V lost 4 bases and J lost 7; bases outside the gene matches: 6. The DNA of the CDR3 is TGTGCCAGCAGTGTAGGGACTAGCGGGGGTGAAAATGAGCAGTTCTTC. Protein product: CASSVGTSGGENEQFF.

V gene TRBV28 combines with J gene TRBJ2-1; 7 positions agree with TRBD1. Germline V gene data show CDR1 as MDHEN and CDR2 as SYDVKM. The CDR3 covers 13 residues. Unmatched junction bases numbered 7, after V lost 6 bases and J lost 8 bases. CDR3 coding DNA: TGTGCCAGCAGACAGACAGGGTTCGATGAGCAGTTCTTC. As protein: CASRQTGFDEQFF.

The chain is built from TRBV18 and TRBJ2-3; 7 nucleotides agree with TRBD2. CDR1 is KGHSH and CDR2 is LQKENI in the germline V gene. The V segment lost 2 bases and the J segment 4 bases; nucleotides outside the gene matches: 12. The CDR3 runs 17 residues. The CDR3 region is CASSPLSGTIHADTQYF. The CDR3 DNA is TGTGCCAGCTCACCATTATCCGGGACTATCCATGCAGATACGCAGTATTTT.

The chain carries TRBV3-1 (or the pseudogene TRBV3-2) and TRBJ1-6; D is perhaps TRBD1 (6 bases). Germline CDR1 LGHDT, CDR2 YNNKEL (reference sequence). CDR3 length: 18 residues. Trimming took 0 bases from V and 6 from J, leaving 18 bases between them. In nucleotides, the CDR3 is TGTGCCAGCAGCCAAGATTATGGGGGCGGTTCAAGTAATTCACCCCTCCACTTT. It translates to CASSQDYGGGSSNSPLHF.

The count of this clone is one. CDR3 region: CASSRGLLPDSGANVLTF. The CDR3 DNA sequence: TGTGCCAGCAGCCGTGGACTACTCCCCGACTCTGGGGCCAACGTCCTGACTTTC. This chain connects TRBV7-9 to TRBJ2-6, with a weak D call TRBD2 (6 bases). CDR3 length: 18 amino acids. Germline loops: CDR1 SEHNR, CDR2 FQNEAQ (reference sequence). V lost 5 bases and J 0 bases, leaving 17 bases between the germline ends.

This clone was found a few times. The chain employs TRBV9 and TRBJ1-4; the match to TRBD1 covers 8 bases. The trim removed 2 bases at V and 6 bases at J, leaving 6 bases unmatched. The CDR3 loop spans 15 amino acids. CDR1 is SGDLS, CDR2 YYNGEE, per germline. The CDR3 DNA reads TGTGCCAGCAGCGTCGGACAGGGCCTGCATGAAAAACTGTTTTTT. Its protein is CASSVGQGLHEKLFF.

The chain links TRBV5-1 to TRBJ2-3, with 12 positions matching TRBD2. This CDR3 spans 15 amino acids. Germline trimming cut 2 bases from V and 3 bases from J; bases unmatched to any gene: 1. Germline lookup yields CDR1 SGHRS and CDR2 YFSETQ. The CDR3 sequence: CASSFGLAGTDTQYF. The CDR3 coding sequence is TGCGCCAGCAGCTTCGGACTAGCGGGGACAGATACGCAGTATTTT. The full variable domain, rest sourced from reference TRBV5-1 and TRBJ2-3, is KAGVTQTPRYLIKTRGQQVTLSCSPISGHRSVSWYQQTPGQGLQFLFEYFSETQRNKGNFPGRFSGRQFSNSRSEMNVSTLELGDSALYLCASSFGLAGTDTQYFGPGTRLTVL.

This chain joins TRBV5-4 and TRBJ1-3; 7 bases map to TRBD1. Germline V gives CDR1 SGHNT, CDR2 YYREEE (reference sequence). V lost 1 base and J lost 4; bases outside the gene matches: 2. The CDR3 contains 14 residues. The CDR3 here is CASSLRTGGNTIYF. CDR3 DNA sequence: TGTGCCAGCAGCTTGAGGACAGGAGGAAACACCATATATTTT.

V usage is TRBV3-1 (or the pseudogene TRBV3-2) and J usage is TRBJ2-2, with D possibly TRBD2 on 5 matching bases. The V end was cut by 4 bases, the J end by 7 bases, with 7 bases between. The CDR3 totals 12 residues. Germline V gene sequence: CDR1 LGHDT, CDR2 YNNKEL (reference sequence). CDR3 sequence (DNA): TGTGCCAGCAGCCCCCGGGGCGGGGAGCTGTTTTTT. Translating gives CASSPRGGELFF.

V and J are TRBV6-2 or TRBV6-3 and TRBJ1-5; 10 bases agree with TRBD1. The CDR3 is 15 amino acids. The V and J ends lost 4 bases and 6 bases, in that order; junction bases with no gene match: 6. Germline CDR1 MNHEY, CDR2 SVGEGT. This chain's CDR3 is CASSLTGTGVQPQHF. For the CDR3, the DNA is TGTGCCAGCAGTTTAACCGGGACAGGGGTTCAGCCCCAGCATTTT.

The genes are TRBV5-6 and TRBJ2-3, with D possibly being TRBD2 (6 bases). The CDR3 is 16 amino acids. Per germline, CDR1 SGHDT and CDR2 YYEEEE. V was trimmed by 4 bases and J by 0 bases, leaving 15 bases between them. The CDR3 DNA follows: TGTGCCAGCAGCACCGATAACGGGGGTAGCACAGATACGCAGTATTTT. Translated: CASSTDNGGSTDTQYF.

In its sample, this clone was seen once. V gene TRBV3-1 (or the pseudogene TRBV3-2) combines with J gene TRBJ2-7, with D maybe TRBD2 (6 bases). CDR1 is LGHDT, CDR2 YNNKEL, per germline (reference sequence). The V and J ends lost 0 bases and 6 bases respectively, with 15 bases between them. This CDR3 comprises 15 residues. For the CDR3, the DNA is TGTGCCAGCAGCCAAGAGGCCCTAGGGAGGTTCGAGCAGTACTTC. Amino acids: CASSQEALGRFEQYF.

The chain recombines TRBV28 with TRBJ2-2; 7 nucleotides match TRBD2. V was clipped by 3 bases and J by 2 bases; unmatched bases: 6. The CDR3 contains 16 residues. Germline CDR1 MDHEN, CDR2 SYDVKM. CDR3: CASSLAGTTNTGELFF. CDR3 in DNA: TGTGCCAGCAGTTTGGCCGGGACTACAAACACCGGGGAGCTGTTTTTT.

The gene calls are TRBV15 and TRBJ2-7; D is ambiguous. Germline V gene lookup returns CDR1 LNHNV and CDR2 YYDKDF (reference sequence). CDR3 size: 16 residues. Trimming pared 3 bases from V and 0 bases from J, leaving 15 bases between. The CDR3 nucleotides are TGTGCCACCAGCAGCCTGCGAGAGGTGAACTCCTACGAGCAGTACTTC. It encodes CATSSLREVNSYEQYF. The whole variable domain, remainder taken from reference TRBV15 and TRBJ2-7, is DAMVIQNPRYQVTQFGKPVTLSCSQTLNHNVMYWYQQKSSQAPKLLFHYYDKDFNNEADTPDNFQSRRPNTSFCFLDIRSPGLGDTAMYLCATSSLREVNSYEQYFGPGTRLTVT.